Presented here are 32 T cell receptor beta chains from one specimen sequenced in a study of PD-1 blockade in mismatch repair-deficient tumors. TCRdb's copy holds only in-frame clones and misses some; the assay was immunoSEQ multiplex PCR. The sample comprises around 110,000 clones, about 74% of which are singletons, and less than 5.5% rests with the top ten. Sequencing was performed on peripheral blood, taken about 60 weeks after starting pembrolizumab. The receptors were gathered from an adult with mismatch repair-deficient cancer.

As for this clone: The same CDR3 arises from other DNA sequences in this sample as well. The rearrangement joins TRBV30 to TRBJ2-3, with TRBD1 matching 7 bases. The CDR3 is 14 amino acids. V was pared by 0 bases and J by 2 bases, with 2 bases of the junction left unmatched. Germline CDR1 and CDR2: GTSNPN and SVGIG (reference sequence). CDR3 in amino acids: CAWSVGQDTDTQYF. CDR3 in DNA: TGTGCCTGGAGTGTAGGACAGGACACAGATACGCAGTATTTT.

The chain carries TRBV4-1 and TRBJ2-3; tentative D call: TRBD2 (6 bases). The V end was cut by 1 base, the J end by 0 bases, with 14 bases between. Germline lookup yields CDR1 MGHRA and CDR2 YSYEKL. There are 17 residues in the CDR3. The CDR3 spells CASSQVAGIRSTDTQYF. The CDR3 DNA reads as TGCGCCAGCAGCCAAGTTGCGGGGATACGTAGCACAGATACGCAGTATTTT.

The chain employs TRBV21-1 and TRBJ1-2. TRBV21-1 is classified as a pseudogene. This CDR3 is 14 amino acids long. The CDR3 bases are TGTGCCAGCAGCAAAGTTGGGGATAACTATGGCTACACCTTC. It specifies CASSKVGDNYGYTF.

This clone was seen a few times. The chain is built from TRBV19 and TRBJ2-6, with D maybe TRBD1 (6 bases). Trimming took off 4 bases at V and 0 bases at J, with 13 bases between the two ends. Germline loops: CDR1 LNHDA, CDR2 SQIVND (reference sequence). This CDR3 is built from 17 residues. The CDR3 DNA is TGTGCCAGTAGTAAACAGACAGGAGACTCTGGGGCCAACGTCCTGACTTTC. This codes for CASSKQTGDSGANVLTF.

J is TRBJ2-1 and V is TRBV14, with TRBD2 as a possible D gene (6 bases). Between the trimmed V and J ends, which lost 0 bases and 0 bases, there was a span of 12 bases. CDR3 size: 17 residues. Germline-derived CDR1 and CDR2 are SGHDN and FVKESK. CDR3: CASSQDRERVSYNEQFF. DNA of the CDR3: TGTGCCAGCAGCCAAGATCGCGAGCGGGTCTCCTACAATGAGCAGTTCTTC.

The chain uses TRBV6-6 and TRBJ2-1, with unresolved D. This CDR3 is built from 13 residues. CDR1 is MNHNY, CDR2 SVGAGI, per germline (reference sequence). Trimming pared 6 bases from V and 6 bases from J, leaving 12 bases between. The CDR3 reads CASSRSNVNEQFF. The CDR3 bases are TGTGCCAGCAGCAGGAGCAATGTCAATGAGCAGTTCTTC.

The rearrangement uses TRBV27 and TRBJ1-2, with a weak D call TRBD1 (5 bases). The germline V and J ends were trimmed by 4 bases and 4 bases, with 10 bases remaining between them. There are 13 residues in the CDR3. The germline V gene has CDR1 MNHEY and CDR2 SMNVEV (reference sequence). The CDR3: CASSYGASYGYTF. The DNA for the CDR3 is TGTGCCAGCAGTTACGGGGCAAGCTATGGCTACACCTTC.

The chain combines TRBV6-1 with TRBJ2-3, with TRBD2 identical over 8 bases. The germline V gene encodes CDR1 MNHNS and CDR2 SASEGT. The V gene end was trimmed by 2 bases and the J gene end by 4 bases; junction bases not matched to a gene: 5. CDR3 size: 15 residues. CDR3 sequence: CASSETTGGPDTQYF. The CDR3 DNA follows: TGTGCCAGCAGTGAAACGACGGGAGGGCCAGATACGCAGTATTTT.

This clone was seen a few times. The chain combines TRBV19 with TRBJ1-1; D unclear. CDR1 and CDR2 from the germline V gene are LNHDA and SQIVND (reference sequence). The CDR3 totals 14 residues. V lost 7 bases and J lost 5, with 17 bases in between. The CDR3 protein is CASNYARGRTEAFF. The CDR3, as DNA: TGTGCCAGTAACTACGCCCGGGGTCGGACTGAAGCTTTCTTT.

The chain joins TRBV5-1 to TRBJ1-4; 8 nucleotides agree with TRBD1. The CDR3 loop spans 16 amino acids. From germline, CDR1 is SGHRS and CDR2 YFSETQ. The V and J ends lost 1 base and 4 bases, in that order; junction bases with no gene match: 6. The CDR3 nucleotides are TGCGCCAGCAGCTTGAAGCAGGGGGCCCGTAATGAAAAACTGTTTTTT. As protein: CASSLKQGARNEKLFF.

This clone was recorded only once. The V gene is TRBV5-4, the J gene TRBJ2-1, with D possibly TRBD2 on 5 matching bases. Trimming left V 4 bases short and J 4 bases short, with 15 bases between. Germline-derived CDR1 and CDR2 are SGHNT and YYREEE (reference sequence). The CDR3 covers 15 residues. The CDR3 sequence: CASSPTLDFYNEQFF. CDR3 sequence (DNA): TGTGCCAGCAGCCCTACCCTGGACTTTTACAATGAGCAGTTCTTC.

V and J are TRBV7-9 and TRBJ2-1, with D perhaps TRBD2 (5 bases). This CDR3 contains 13 residues. The ends were cut back, 5 bases at V and 4 bases at J, with 9 bases in the middle. Germline V gene data show CDR1 as SEHNR and CDR2 as FQNEAQ (reference sequence). The CDR3 spells CASSPGIYNEQFF. DNA for the CDR3: TGTGCCAGCAGCCCGGGGATTTACAATGAGCAGTTCTTC.

The chain employs TRBV4-1 and TRBJ2-7; either TRBD1 or TRBD2 may fit D (5 bases each). Per germline, CDR1 MGHRA and CDR2 YSYEKL. There are 15 residues in the CDR3. Trimming shortened V by 4 bases and J by 0 bases, and 13 bases separated the two germline ends. In DNA, the CDR3 is TGCGCCAGCAGCCTAGCTGAGGGGAGCTCCTACGAGCAGTACTTC. The encoded protein is CASSLAEGSSYEQYF.

The CDR3 DNA follows: TGCGCCAGCAGAGACAGGGGTTGGGACTATGGCTACACCTTC. The encoded protein is CASRDRGWDYGYTF. The chain joins TRBV5-1 to TRBJ1-2, with 8 nucleotides matching TRBD1. From germline, CDR1 is SGHRS and CDR2 YFSETQ. V lost 5 bases and J lost 3; bases outside the gene matches: 6. This CDR3 comprises 14 residues.

Points on this clone: The same CDR3 also results from other DNA sequences found in this sample. The chain joins TRBV5-1 to TRBJ1-1; TRBD1 agrees at 11 bases. CDR3 length: 16 residues. The germline gives CDR1 SGHRS, CDR2 YFSETQ. V gave up 2 bases and J gave up 0 bases; unmatched junction bases: 3. The CDR3 DNA follows: TGCGCCAGCAGCTTTCGGGACAGGGGGATGAACACTGAAGCTTTCTTT. Residues: CASSFRDRGMNTEAFF.

The chain uses TRBV6-5 and TRBJ2-5, with TRBD2 identical over 10 bases. The assigned J gene may be wrong: the sequence end matches TRBJ2-7 better. Germline V gives CDR1 MNHEY, CDR2 SVGAGI. The CDR3 sequence is 15 residues long. The DNA for the CDR3 is TGTGCCAGCAGTTTAGCGACTAGCGGGTCCTACGAGCAGTACTTC. This translates into CASSLATSGSYEQYF.

This chain joins TRBV30 and TRBJ2-5; the D gene is possibly TRBD2 (5 bases). Germline V gives CDR1 GTSNPN, CDR2 SVGIG (reference sequence). V was shortened by 0 bases and J by 5 bases, with 19 bases between the two germline ends. The CDR3 length is 16 residues. Here the CDR3 reads CAWSVPPDWIRETQYF. The CDR3 DNA follows: TGTGCCTGGAGTGTTCCCCCGGACTGGATAAGGGAGACCCAGTACTTC.

The rearrangement links TRBV6-5 to TRBJ2-3; D is uncertain. The CDR3 has 14 residues. The V end was cut by 4 bases, the J end by 2 bases, with 10 bases between. Looked up from germline, CDR1 is MNHEY and CDR2 is SVGAGI. The CDR3 DNA is TGTGCCAGCAGTTTCCAGGCTTACACAGATACGCAGTATTTT. Amino acid sequence: CASSFQAYTDTQYF.

CDR3 nucleotide sequence: TGCGCCAGCAGCCGCGGGAGGCCCCTCTCCTACGAGCAGTACTTC. As protein: CASSRGRPLSYEQYF. This chain uses TRBV5-1 with TRBJ2-7; TRBD2 matches 8 bases. The CDR3 is 15 residues long. Trimming at V came to 4 bases and at J to 0 bases, leaving 6 bases not matched to a gene. Germline V lookup: CDR1 SGHRS, CDR2 YFSETQ.

The rearrangement links TRBV6-1 to TRBJ1-4; D call uncertain. Germline CDR1 is MNHNS and CDR2 is SASEGT. Trimming removed 4 bases from V and 0 bases from J, with 9 bases in between. The CDR3 runs 15 residues. As DNA, the CDR3 is TGTGCCAGCAGTGTCTTACCTGCAACTAATGAAAAACTGTTTTTT. Translated, it gives CASSVLPATNEKLFF.

This clone is a singleton in its sample. The genes are TRBV2 and TRBJ1-4, with D hard to call. Germline lookup yields CDR1 SNHLY and CDR2 FYNNEI. There are 14 residues in the CDR3. V lost 9 bases and J lost 3, with 14 bases in between. CDR3 bases: TGTGCCAGTAAAATCGGTGTGTCTAATGAAAAACTGTTTTTT. It yields the protein CASKIGVSNEKLFF. Based on the CDR3 plus reference TRBV2 and TRBJ1-4, the full variable domain is EPEVTQTPSHQVTQMGQEVILRCVPISNHLYFYWYRQILGQKVEFLVSFYNNEISEKSEIFDDQFSVERPDGSNFTLKIRSTKLEDSAMYFCASKIGVSNEKLFFGSGTQLSVL.

The count of this clone is one. CDR3 DNA: TGTGCCAGCCAGGGTTCGGGTGGCTACACCTTC. Its translation is CASQGSGGYTF. The rearrangement joins TRBV7-9 to TRBJ1-2, with D possibly being TRBD1 (5 bases). Per germline, CDR1 SEHNR and CDR2 FQNEAQ (reference sequence). Trimming removed 8 bases at V and 7 bases at J, with 11 bases between. The CDR3 runs to 11 residues. Full variable domain (missing parts from reference TRBV7-9 and TRBJ1-2): DTGVSQNPRHKITKRGQNVTFRCDPISEHNRLYWYRQTLGQGPEFLTYFQNEAQLEKSRLLSDRFSAERPKGSFSTLEIQRTEQGDSAMYLCASQGSGGYTFGSGTRLTVV.

This rearrangement joins TRBV7-6 to TRBJ2-7, with D unclear. The CDR3 runs to 15 residues. Trimming cost V 0 bases and J 0 bases, with 9 bases left between them. Germline CDR1 SGHVS, CDR2 FNYEAQ. CDR3: CASSLAGSGSYEQYF. CDR3 sequence (DNA): TGTGCCAGCAGCTTAGCGGGTTCGGGCTCCTACGAGCAGTACTTC.

The chain carries TRBV9 and TRBJ2-7; 7 bases align to TRBD1. The CDR3 consists of 14 residues. The germline CDR1 and CDR2 sequences are SGDLS and YYNGEE. Trimming cost V 4 bases and J 5 bases; bases outside gene matches: 9. The CDR3 sequence: CASSNRQGGNEQYF. The CDR3 DNA sequence: TGTGCCAGCAGCAACCGACAGGGTGGTAACGAGCAGTACTTC.

V gene TRBV18 combines with J gene TRBJ2-5; maybe TRBD1 (6 bases). The CDR3 consists of 13 residues. V was cut by 4 bases and J by 10 bases, with 16 bases left in between. The germline V gene has CDR1 KGHSH and CDR2 LQKENI. For the CDR3, the DNA is TGTGCCAGCTCACTACAGGGTTACGGGGACCAGTACTTC. This gives the protein CASSLQGYGDQYF.

CDR3 DNA sequence: TGTGCCAGCAGTTTATCCCTCCCGGGACTCTATGGCTACACCTTC. It yields the protein CASSLSLPGLYGYTF. V is TRBV27 and J is TRBJ1-2; TRBD1 might be the D (5 bases). The V end was cut by 0 bases, the J end by 4 bases, with 12 bases between. This CDR3 has 15 amino acids. Per the germline V gene, CDR1 is MNHEY and CDR2 is SMNVEV (reference sequence).

V usage is TRBV27 and J usage is TRBJ2-7; D call uncertain. Germline CDR1 MNHEY, CDR2 SMNVEV (reference sequence). Trimming removed 0 bases from V and 6 bases from J, with 9 bases in between. CDR3 size: 13 residues. In DNA form, the CDR3 reads TGTGCCAGCAGTTTATCGTGGGTTAGCGAGCAGTACTTC. Translating it yields CASSLSWVSEQYF.

The chain uses TRBV7-9 and TRBJ1-2; maybe TRBD1 (5 bases). CDR1 is SEHNR, CDR2 FQNEAQ, per germline (reference sequence). The V end lost 1 base, the J end lost 4 bases, and 7 bases lay between the germline ends. This CDR3 comprises 13 residues. The CDR3 coding sequence is TGTGCCAGCAGCTTAGGACAGCCCTATGGCTACACCTTC. Translated, it gives CASSLGQPYGYTF. The full variable domain, in which reference TRBV7-9 and TRBJ1-2 provide the parts outside the CDR3, is DTGVSQNPRHKITKRGQNVTFRCDPISEHNRLYWYRQTLGQGPEFLTYFQNEAQLEKSRLLSDRFSAERPKGSFSTLEIQRTEQGDSAMYLCASSLGQPYGYTFGSGTRLTVV.

The CDR3 loop is CAISESQGNTIYF. The CDR3 nucleotides are TGTGCCATCAGTGAGTCTCAAGGAAACACCATATATTTT. The genes are TRBV10-3 and TRBJ1-3; D is ambiguous. Trimming pared 0 bases from V and 4 bases from J, leaving 4 bases between. CDR3 length: 13 amino acids. Germline values: CDR1 ENHRY, CDR2 SYGVKD.

The chain's CDR3 is CASRTSGRANEQFF. CDR3 DNA sequence: TGTGCCTCCAGGACTAGCGGGAGGGCCAATGAGCAGTTCTTC. The chain is built from TRBV30 and TRBJ2-1, with 15 bases aligning to TRBD2. CDR1 is GTSNPN and CDR2 is SVGIG in the germline V gene (reference sequence). Trimming at V came to 7 bases and at J to 6 bases, leaving 4 bases not matched to a gene. This CDR3 has 14 amino acids.

The J gene is TRBJ2-1, the V gene TRBV19, with a tentative D call TRBD2 (5 bases). The CDR3 covers 15 residues. Germline CDR1 reads LNHDA; CDR2 reads SQIVND (reference sequence). Trimming cost V 5 bases and J 1 base, with 12 bases left between them. CDR3 protein: CASSHIAPSYNEQFF. CDR3 coding DNA: TGTGCCAGTAGTCACATAGCGCCTTCCTACAATGAGCAGTTCTTC.

The chain joins TRBV28 to TRBJ1-1; D unclear. V was pared by 6 bases and J by 4 bases, with 6 bases between. CDR1 is MDHEN, CDR2 SYDVKM, per germline. The length of the CDR3 is 11 residues. The DNA for the CDR3 is TGTGCCAGCAGATGGGGCACTGAAGCTTTCTTT. Protein sequence: CASRWGTEAFF. Complete variable domain (other parts from reference TRBV28 and TRBJ1-1): DVKVTQSSRYLVKRTGEKVFLECVQDMDHENMFWYRQDPGLGLRLIYFSYDVKMKEKGDIPEGYSVSREKKERFSLILESASTNQTSMYLCASRWGTEAFFGQGTRLTVV.